This T cell receptor beta chain was sequenced for a study of T-cell memory formation after mild COVID-19. Whole-study results and caveats: SARS-CoV-2 specificity was not confirmed for second-wave clones peaking on day 37. Clones that contracted from day 15 to 85 had balanced CD4/CD8; later expanders were CD4+ biased.

Remarks on this clonotype: What it binds is not known.

TCRalpha and TCRbeta libraries used 5'RACE with constant-segment primers and UMIs. TCRdb analysed the 5' RACE reads with MiXCR anew, one entry per CDR3 protein. The data hold 170,000 or so distinct CDR3 sequences, with about a fifth observed a single time. This CDR3 is built from 15 residues. The germline V gene has CDR1 LNHDA and CDR2 SQIVND (reference sequence). Trimming at V came to 3 bases and at J to 6 bases, leaving 5 bases not matched to a gene. J is TRBJ2-1 and V is TRBV19; 10 bases are a match to TRBD2. Sequenced: PBMCs or a T cell subset sorted from them (not recorded which). This TCR was recovered from an adult woman who had mild COVID-19 (a few samples of this study predate the infection). Cell type and time point are not known. CDR3 loop: CASSIRAGGPNEQFF. The CDR3 DNA is TGTGCCAGTAGTATTCGAGCGGGAGGGCCCAATGAGCAGTTCTTC.